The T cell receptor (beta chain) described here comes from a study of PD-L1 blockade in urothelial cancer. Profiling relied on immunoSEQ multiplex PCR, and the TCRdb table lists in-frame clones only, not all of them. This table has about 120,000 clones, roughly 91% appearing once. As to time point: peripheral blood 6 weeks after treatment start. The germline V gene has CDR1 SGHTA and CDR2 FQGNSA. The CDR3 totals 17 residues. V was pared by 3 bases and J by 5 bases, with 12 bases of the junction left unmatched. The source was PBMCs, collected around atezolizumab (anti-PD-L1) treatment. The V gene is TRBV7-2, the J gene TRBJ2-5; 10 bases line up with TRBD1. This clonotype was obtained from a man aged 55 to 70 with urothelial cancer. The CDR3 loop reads CASSFLGTGVIGETQYF. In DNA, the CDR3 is TGTGCCAGCAGCTTTCTCGGGACAGGGGTGATAGGGGAGACCCAGTACTTC.